These T cell receptor beta chains were read from a single sample in a study of beta chain features in type 1 diabetes. The data were produced by immunoSEQ multiplex PCR, yet TCRdb's version contains in-frame clones alone and is incomplete. Among hundreds of thousands of clones listed, 12% to 15% were seen once. Specimen: central memory CD4+ T cells from blood. The receptors derive from a man aged 25-45 years in good health. The CDR3 runs from the conserved cysteine through the conserved F or W. A D gene is named only where the DNA matches it firmly. Clone size appears in some rows only: once, few, many, or a class for an expanded clone.

clone_size d_call j_call v_call cdr3_aa cdr3_nt
few . TRBJ1-2 TRBV7-9 CASSSSGVNYGYTF TGTGCCAGCAGCTCCTCCGGGGTTAACTATGGCTACACCTTC
. . TRBJ2-1 TRBV6-1 CASSERGSYNEQFF TGTGCCAGCAGTGAGAGGGGGTCCTACAATGAGCAGTTCTTC
few . TRBJ2-3 TRBV6-1 CATQSTDTQYF TGTGCCACACAATCCACAGATACGCAGTATTTT
few TRBD2 TRBJ2-3 TRBV5-4 CASSLQRGDTDTQYF TGTGCCAGCAGCTTGCAGCGGGGGGATACAGATACGCAGTATTTT
few . TRBJ2-7 TRBV5-1 CASSFDQGREQYF TGCGCCAGCAGCTTTGACCAGGGTCGCGAGCAGTACTTC
. . TRBJ2-1 TRBV6-6 CASSYGPTQQFF TGTGCCAGCAGTTACGGACCCACCCAGCAGTTCTTC
. . TRBJ1-6 TRBV4-3 CASSRDTGDYNSPLHF TGCGCCAGCAGTCGGGACACCGGGGACTATAATTCACCCCTCCACTTT
. . TRBJ2-7 TRBV18 CASSPAGYEQYF TGTGCCAGCTCACCAGCAGGCTACGAGCAGTACTTC
few TRBD2 TRBJ2-1 TRBV6-4 CASRKTSGRGNEQFF TGTGCCAGCCGAAAGACTAGCGGGAGGGGTAATGAGCAGTTCTTC
. . TRBJ1-4 TRBV9 CASGLQGANEKLFF TGTGCCAGCGGACTACAGGGTGCGAATGAAAAACTGTTTTTT
few . TRBJ1-1 TRBV5-1 CASSLAPANTEAFF TGCGCCAGCAGCTTGGCGCCTGCTAACACTGAAGCTTTCTTT
. . TRBJ2-3 TRBV4-2 CASSLDPSADTQYF TGTGCCAGCAGCCTAGACCCTAGCGCAGATACGCAGTATTTT
few . TRBJ2-5 TRBV29-1 CSVDAAGAQETQYF TGCAGCGTTGATGCGGCAGGCGCCCAAGAGACCCAGTACTTC
. . TRBJ1-1 TRBV2 CASMVATEAFF TGTGCCAGCATGGTAGCCACTGAAGCTTTCTTT
. . TRBJ2-3 TRBV6-5 CASSRGRTDTQYF TGTGCCAGCAGTCGTGGACGCACAGATACGCAGTATTTT
few . TRBJ1-2 TRBV4-2 CASSQDRVGYGYTF TGTGCCAGCAGCCAAGATCGAGTGGGCTATGGCTACACCTTC
few . TRBJ2-2 TRBV5-1 CASSRGVASNTGELFF TGCGCCAGCAGTAGGGGAGTCGCTTCGAACACCGGGGAGCTGTTTTTT